A single sample is the source of the 9 T cell receptor beta chains below, sequenced in a study of blood T cell repertoires in COVID-19. The data were produced by immunoSEQ multiplex PCR, yet TCRdb's version contains in-frame clones alone and is incomplete. This table holds 200,000 to 250,000 clones, 83% found once. The sample taken for sequencing was peripheral blood. These receptors all come from a woman between 45 and 65 years old with acute or convalescent COVID-19.

CDR3: CASSTTGRNSPLHF. The CDR3 nucleotides read TGTGCCAGTAGTACTACAGGGCGTAATTCACCCCTCCACTTT. The rearrangement uses TRBV19 and TRBJ1-6, with a tentative D call TRBD1 (6 bases). Trimming pared 4 bases from V and 6 bases from J, leaving 10 bases between. The CDR3 is 14 amino acids. Per germline, CDR1 LNHDA and CDR2 SQIVND (reference sequence). The entire variable domain, with the rest obtained from reference TRBV19 and TRBJ1-6, is as follows: DGGITQSPKYLFRKEGQNVTLSCEQNLNHDAMYWYRQDPGQGLRLIYYSQIVNDFQKGDIAEGYSVSREKKESFPLTVTSAQKNPTAFYLCASSTTGRNSPLHFGNGTRLTVT.

This sequence joins TRBV25-1 and TRBJ1-2; D remains unclear. V gave up 1 base and J gave up 4 bases, with 10 bases separating them. There are 14 residues in the CDR3. Germline lookup yields CDR1 MGHDK and CDR2 SYGVNS. The CDR3 DNA follows: TGTGCCAGCAGTGAATGGGCCCTGAGCTATGGCTACACCTTC. Translation gives CASSEWALSYGYTF.

The rearrangement joins TRBV19 to TRBJ2-1; 8 bases fit TRBD1. The germline V gene has CDR1 LNHDA and CDR2 SQIVND (reference sequence). This CDR3 has 18 residues. V shed 4 bases and J 5 bases; nucleotides not matched to a gene: 16. CDR3 DNA: TGTGCCAGTAGTAGTTTGGGTTCTGCGGACAGGGTAAACAATGAGCAGTTCTTC. Protein sequence: CASSSLGSADRVNNEQFF.

In its sample, this clone was seen a few times. Other DNA sequences from this sample encode an identical CDR3 as well. The rearrangement links TRBV28 to TRBJ1-5; no firm D call. This CDR3 contains 12 residues. Germline V CDR1 and CDR2: MDHEN, SYDVKM. Trimming removed 2 bases from V and 6 bases from J, with 5 bases in between. CDR3 sequence (DNA): TGTGCCAGCAGTTTACTCCGTCAGCCCCAGCATTTT. Translation gives CASSLLRQPQHF.

This clone came up once. V is TRBV7-2 and J is TRBJ1-2; D possibly corresponds to TRBD1 (5 bases). Germline V gives CDR1 SGHTA, CDR2 FQGNSA. The CDR3 runs 14 residues. Trimming removed 5 bases from V and 2 bases from J, with 12 bases in between. CDR3 DNA sequence: TGTGCCAGCAGCCGTGGGGAGGGGAACTATGGCTACACCTTC. This translates into CASSRGEGNYGYTF.

The chain couples TRBV5-4 to TRBJ1-1; D remains ambiguous. Trimming shortened V by 4 bases and J by 2 bases, and 9 bases separated the two germline ends. The CDR3 loop spans 13 amino acids. Germline CDR1 SGHNT, CDR2 YYREEE (reference sequence). This CDR3 is CASSPTPNTEAFF. The CDR3 nucleotides read TGTGCCAGCAGCCCGACACCTAACACTGAAGCTTTCTTT.

This chain links TRBV30 with TRBJ1-2; 7 positions agree with TRBD1. This CDR3 region has 13 residues. Germline V CDR1 and CDR2: GTSNPN, SVGIG (reference sequence). J was trimmed by 5 bases and V by 4 bases; bases with no gene match: 7. This CDR3 reads CAWTGDSVYGYTF. In nucleotides, the CDR3 is TGTGCCTGGACCGGGGACAGCGTTTATGGCTACACCTTC.

This clone has a handful of counts. The rearrangement links TRBV28 to TRBJ2-3; a weak D match, TRBD1 (6 bases). Trimming cost V 5 bases and J 0 bases, with 12 bases left between them. This CDR3 is built from 15 residues. Germline CDR1 is MDHEN and CDR2 is SYDVKM. CDR3 DNA sequence: TGTGCCAGCAGTACCGGACAGCTAAGCACAGATACGCAGTATTTT. Amino acid sequence: CASSTGQLSTDTQYF.

This clone has more than one count but fewer than ten. The chain combines TRBV5-1 with TRBJ2-1; possible D gene TRBD1, 5 bases. There are 14 residues in the CDR3. V lost 0 bases and J 6 bases, leaving 10 bases between the germline ends. Germline V gives CDR1 SGHRS, CDR2 YFSETQ. As DNA, the CDR3 is TGCGCCAGCAGCTTGGTTACAGGCACCAATGAGCAGTTCTTC. Its translation: CASSLVTGTNEQFF.